This T cell receptor (beta chain) was documented in a study of blood T cell repertoires in COVID-19. The wider study: Some COVID-19 samples were acute and others convalescent; all came from the United States, Italy and Spain. Nucleic acid was either cDNA or gDNA, and it came from T cells, B-cell-depleted T cells, or PBMCs.

This CDR3 has 17 residues. The germline CDR1 and CDR2 sequences are SGHVS and FNYEAQ. J was trimmed by 4 bases and V by 0 bases; bases with no gene match: 10. As handled by the study authors: Reference gene primer amplification in the assay estimated nucleated cell counts. The data were produced by immunoSEQ multiplex PCR, yet TCRdb's version contains in-frame clones alone and is incomplete. That table furnishes V, J and clone size, whereas the DNA furnished D and trimming. The data hold around 250,000 clones, with roughly 89% observed a single time. The sequencing input was peripheral blood. The chain recombines TRBV7-6 with TRBJ1-2, with 8 nucleotides matching TRBD1. This clonotype originated in a woman in her forties who had recovered from COVID-19. CDR3 residues: CASSLALPDREGYGYTF. The CDR3, as DNA: TGTGCCAGCAGCTTAGCGCTTCCGGACAGGGAAGGCTATGGCTACACCTTC. The full variable domain, in which reference TRBV7-6 and TRBJ1-2 provide the parts outside the CDR3, is GAGVSQSPRYKVTKRGQDVALRCDPISGHVSLYWYRQALGQGPEFLTYFNYEAQQDKSGLPNDRFSAERPEGSISTLTIQRTEQRDSAMYRCASSLALPDREGYGYTFGSGTRLTVV.